Listed here are 30 T cell receptor beta chains from one sample, sequenced in a study of blood T cell repertoires in COVID-19. The repertoire was sequenced with immunoSEQ multiplex PCR; TCRdb's copy has only in-frame clones and lacks some. Of 110,000 or so clones in the sample, about four fifths were seen once. Sequencing was carried out using peripheral blood. These receptors all come from a woman in her 40s with acute or convalescent COVID-19.

This clone was counted a single time. The chain uses TRBV5-1 and TRBJ2-4; 7 nucleotides agree with TRBD1. CDR1 is SGHRS and CDR2 is YFSETQ in the germline V gene. Unmatched junction bases numbered 6, after V lost 0 bases and J lost 0 bases. The CDR3 contains 17 residues. The CDR3 bases are TGCGCCAGCAGCTTGGCCGGGACAGAAATAGCCAAAAACATTCAGTACTTC. Translated, it gives CASSLAGTEIAKNIQYF.

The rearrangement uses TRBV12-3 or TRBV12-4 and TRBJ1-1, with D uncertain. This CDR3 comprises 12 residues. V dropped 2 bases and J dropped 3 bases, with 4 bases sitting between them. CDR3 bases: TGTGCCAGCAGTTTATGGCACACTGAAGCTTTCTTT. Its protein is CASSLWHTEAFF.

The sample holds one count of this clone. The rearrangement uses TRBV5-1 and TRBJ1-5; D gene ambiguous. The CDR3 extends over 15 amino acids. The germline V gene encodes CDR1 SGHRS and CDR2 YFSETQ. The germline V and J ends were trimmed by 0 bases and 0 bases, with 7 bases remaining between them. Here the CDR3 DNA reads TGCGCCAGCAGCTTGGGGGGAGCTAGCAATCAGCCCCAGCATTTT. Translation: CASSLGGASNQPQHF.

The V call is TRBV6-5, the J call TRBJ1-1; D is perhaps TRBD1 (6 bases). CDR3 length equals 12 residues. The V and J ends lost 6 bases and 7 bases respectively, with 12 bases between them. Germline V CDR1 and CDR2: MNHEY, SVGAGI. CDR3 nucleotides: TGTGCCAGCAGCCTGACAGGAATTGAAGCTTTCTTT. It translates to CASSLTGIEAFF.

The chain employs TRBV6-1 and TRBJ1-6, with D possibly TRBD1 on 5 matching bases. The CDR3 is 15 amino acids. V was pared by 1 base and J by 10 bases, with 14 bases between. Looked up from germline, CDR1 is MNHNS and CDR2 is SASEGT. CDR3 amino acids: CASSEVSPRGSPLHF. In DNA, the CDR3 is TGTGCCAGCAGTGAAGTCTCCCCGCGGGGGTCACCCCTCCACTTT.

This sequence joins TRBV7-8 and TRBJ2-3; 9 bases align to TRBD1. The CDR3 length is 17 residues. CDR1 is SGHVS, CDR2 FQNEAQ, per germline. The V segment lost 0 bases and the J segment 2 bases; nucleotides outside the gene matches: 6. The CDR3 region is CASSLALQGAVTDTQYF. CDR3 in DNA: TGTGCCAGCAGCTTAGCCTTACAGGGGGCCGTCACAGATACGCAGTATTTT.

The V gene is TRBV29-1, the J gene TRBJ2-1, with 9 bases that match TRBD1. This CDR3 has 14 residues. CDR1 and CDR2 (germline): SQVTM, ANQGSEA. V shed 6 bases and J 5 bases; nucleotides not matched to a gene: 8. The CDR3 reads CSVRRGTGHNEQFF. DNA of the CDR3: TGCAGCGTCAGAAGGGGGACAGGGCACAATGAGCAGTTCTTC.

The chain recombines TRBV12-5 with TRBJ2-7, with D perhaps TRBD2 (5 bases). Trimming stripped 4 bases from V and 7 bases from J, with 8 bases between. The length of the CDR3 is 11 residues. Germline CDR1 and CDR2: LGHNT and FRNRAP. CDR3 protein: CASGSPGEQYF. The CDR3 nucleotides are TGTGCTAGTGGTTCACCGGGGGAGCAGTACTTC.

The CDR3 protein is CASSRTGVGQETQYF. For the CDR3, the DNA is TGTGCCAGCTCCAGGACAGGGGTGGGCCAAGAGACCCAGTACTTC. The chain recombines TRBV2 with TRBJ2-5; 9 nucleotides match TRBD1. The germline V gene has CDR1 SNHLY and CDR2 FYNNEI. This CDR3 has 15 residues. After removal of 8 bases from V and 1 base from J, the junction contained 8 bases not matched to a gene.

V usage is TRBV3-1 (or the pseudogene TRBV3-2) and J usage is TRBJ2-7, with D perhaps matching TRBD1 (5 bases). Germline V gene sequence: CDR1 LGHDT, CDR2 YNNKEL (reference sequence). This CDR3 spans 16 amino acids. The V and J ends lost 1 base and 1 base respectively, with 14 bases between them. The CDR3 spells CASSQVSGPRSYEQYF. In DNA form, the CDR3 reads TGTGCCAGCAGCCAAGTTTCAGGGCCCCGATCCTACGAGCAGTACTTC.

This clone appeared a single time. V and J are TRBV15 and TRBJ1-5, with D unclear. CDR3 size: 15 residues. The germline V gene has CDR1 LNHNV and CDR2 YYDKDF (reference sequence). The V end lost 0 bases, the J end lost 1 base, and 7 bases lay between the germline ends. CDR3 residues: CATSRERGSNQPQHF. The CDR3 DNA reads as TGTGCCACCAGCAGAGAACGGGGAAGCAATCAGCCCCAGCATTTT. Together with reference TRBV15 and TRBJ1-5, the CDR3 gives the full variable domain: DAMVIQNPRYQVTQFGKPVTLSCSQTLNHNVMYWYQQKSSQAPKLLFHYYDKDFNNEADTPDNFQSRRPNTSFCFLDIRSPGLGDTAMYLCATSRERGSNQPQHFGDGTRLSIL.

This rearrangement joins TRBV6-5 to TRBJ2-1; D may be TRBD2 (5 bases). Trimming took 6 bases from V and 7 from J, leaving 19 bases between them. The CDR3 contains 15 residues. CDR1 MNHEY and CDR2 SVGAGI come from the germline V gene. CDR3 nucleotides: TGTGCCAGCAGCAGAACTAGTTCCATTGGGAATGAGCAGTTCTTC. Protein: CASSRTSSIGNEQFF.

The chain joins TRBV7-2 to TRBJ1-1; D is perhaps TRBD1 (6 bases). The CDR3 covers 12 residues. V lost 0 bases and J 11 bases, leaving 10 bases between the germline ends. From germline, CDR1 is SGHTA and CDR2 FQGNSA. CDR3 DNA sequence: TGTGCCAGCAGCTTAGCCAGGGGTATGGCTTTCTTT. Translated: CASSLARGMAFF. Looking up the rest from reference TRBV7-2 and TRBJ1-1 gives the full variable domain: GAGVSQSPSNKVTEKGKDVELRCDPISGHTALYWYRQSLGQGLEFLIYFQGNSAPDKSGLPSDRFSAERTGGSVSTLTIQRTQQEDSAVYLCASSLARGMAFFGQGTRLTVV.

The rearrangement uses TRBV12-3 or TRBV12-4 and TRBJ1-2; unclear D gene. This CDR3 is 13 amino acids long. V lost 3 bases and J 8 bases, leaving 13 bases between the germline ends. The CDR3 nucleotides are TGTGCCAGCAGTTTCGGGGTCGCCGTGGGCTACACCTTC. Its translation: CASSFGVAVGYTF.

The chain carries TRBV4-1 and TRBJ2-2, with D tentatively TRBD1 (5 bases). The V end lost 0 bases, the J end lost 6 bases, and 11 bases lay between the germline ends. CDR3 length: 15 residues. Germline values: CDR1 MGHRA, CDR2 YSYEKL. The CDR3 spells CASSQEGALSGELFF. CDR3 sequence (DNA): TGCGCCAGCAGCCAAGAAGGGGCCTTATCCGGGGAGCTGTTTTTT.

This chain joins TRBV5-1 and TRBJ1-6; 7 bases line up with TRBD1. The V gene end was trimmed by 4 bases and the J gene end by 10 bases; junction bases not matched to a gene: 11. Germline lookup yields CDR1 SGHRS and CDR2 YFSETQ. The length of the CDR3 is 15 residues. The CDR3 protein is CASSVRGTAASPLHF. In DNA form, the CDR3 reads TGCGCCAGCAGCGTCCGTGGGACAGCGGCCTCACCCCTCCACTTT.

This clone was observed once. This rearrangement joins TRBV2 to TRBJ2-7, with a tentative D call TRBD1 (5 bases). Trimming stripped 4 bases from V and 0 bases from J, with 19 bases between. The CDR3 has 17 amino acids. Germline V gives CDR1 SNHLY, CDR2 FYNNEI. The CDR3 DNA follows: TGTGCCAGCAGTGCCTTAGACAGAACTATTTCCTCCTACGAGCAGTACTTC. This sequence encodes CASSALDRTISSYEQYF.

Only one count was recorded for this clone. The rearrangement uses TRBV30 and TRBJ2-7; D ambiguous. Deletions cut 0 bases from V and 3 bases from J, with 9 bases between. Germline V lookup: CDR1 GTSNPN, CDR2 SVGIG (reference sequence). The CDR3 has 13 amino acids. CDR3 coding DNA: TGTGCCTGGAGTGTACTGGCGGACTACGAGCAGTACTTC. It encodes CAWSVLADYEQYF.

This clone showed up just once. The V gene is TRBV6-5, the J gene TRBJ1-1; tentatively, D is TRBD1 (6 bases). Germline-derived CDR1 and CDR2 are MNHEY and SVGAGI. This CDR3 is 13 amino acids long. V shed 4 bases and J shed 3 bases, with 9 bases lying between them. The CDR3 here is CASSSGQYTEAFF. Written as DNA, the CDR3 is TGTGCCAGCAGTTCCGGACAGTACACTGAAGCTTTCTTT.

V is TRBV6-1 and J is TRBJ1-1, with a possible D match to TRBD1 (6 bases). The germline gives CDR1 MNHNS, CDR2 SASEGT. V was cut by 3 bases and J by 7 bases, with 15 bases left in between. This CDR3 comprises 14 residues. CDR3 in amino acids: CASSDIRTANEAFF. DNA for the CDR3: TGTGCCAGCAGTGATATTAGGACAGCGAATGAAGCTTTCTTT.

V and J are TRBV9 and TRBJ2-3; D gene ambiguous. The V and J ends lost 4 bases and 3 bases respectively, with 9 bases between them. CDR1 and CDR2 (germline): SGDLS, YYNGEE. This CDR3 has 13 amino acids. The CDR3 sequence: CASSLAVTDTQYF. The CDR3 DNA reads as TGTGCCAGCAGCCTGGCCGTAACAGATACGCAGTATTTT.

V usage is TRBV5-4 and J usage is TRBJ1-2; TRBD1 is a possible D gene (5 bases). Trimming cost V 4 bases and J 2 bases, with 6 bases left between them. Germline V gene sequence: CDR1 SGHNT, CDR2 YYREEE (reference sequence). The CDR3 is made up of 12 amino acids. CDR3 region: CASSPGNYGYTF. CDR3 DNA: TGTGCCAGCAGCCCAGGGAACTATGGCTACACCTTC.

The rearrangement links TRBV9 to TRBJ2-3, with 7 positions matching TRBD2. Unmatched junction bases numbered 9, after V lost 4 bases and J lost 4 bases. Germline CDR1 is SGDLS and CDR2 is YYNGEE. CDR3 size: 15 residues. In nucleotides, the CDR3 is TGTGCCAGCAGCCCTACCGGGGGGTACGCAGATACGCAGTATTTT. Amino acids: CASSPTGGYADTQYF.

V gene TRBV20-1 combines with J gene TRBJ2-6, with D possibly TRBD1 on 6 matching bases. The CDR3 contains 15 residues. Germline V gene data show CDR1 as DFQATT and CDR2 as SNEGSKA (reference sequence). V lost 3 bases to trimming and J lost 3 bases, with 12 bases between them. Here the CDR3 reads CSASAQGLGANVLTF. DNA for the CDR3: TGCAGTGCTAGTGCACAGGGCCTTGGGGCCAACGTCCTGACTTTC.

This clone was picked up a small number of times. The rearrangement links TRBV5-1 to TRBJ2-3; 9 bases agree with TRBD1. After removal of 4 bases from V and 0 bases from J, the junction contained 6 bases not matched to a gene. Germline V gives CDR1 SGHRS, CDR2 YFSETQ. This CDR3 is 16 amino acids long. The DNA for the CDR3 is TGCGCCAGCAGCGTACAGGGGGCGACGAGCACAGATACGCAGTATTTT. Translating it yields CASSVQGATSTDTQYF.

The chain has TRBV5-4 and TRBJ2-3; 10 bases match TRBD2. The CDR3 totals 16 residues. The germline V gene has CDR1 SGHNT and CDR2 YYREEE (reference sequence). With 4 bases clipped from V and 2 bases from J, the junction kept 7 bases outside the gene matches. The CDR3 is CASSPSGGAVTDTQYF. The CDR3 DNA is TGTGCCAGCAGCCCGAGCGGGGGGGCCGTCACAGATACGCAGTATTTT.

The V gene is TRBV21-1, the J gene TRBJ2-4; the D call in the table, TRBD1, was not verified against the DNA. TRBV21-1 is a listed pseudogene. The CDR3 is 17 amino acids. The CDR3 spells CASSLYKDSGKENIQYF. CDR3 DNA sequence: TGTGCCAGCAGCCTTTATAAGGACAGTGGCAAGGAAAACATTCAGTACTTC.

This clone was picked up a small number of times. V gene TRBV2 combines with J gene TRBJ1-5; tentatively, D is TRBD1 (5 bases). V was shortened by 7 bases and J by 5 bases, with 9 bases between the two germline ends. Germline assignment: CDR1 SNHLY and CDR2 FYNNEI. This CDR3 contains 12 residues. CDR3 DNA: TGTGCCAGCACCCGGGGGGATCAGCCCCAGCATTTT. It yields the protein CASTRGDQPQHF.

The J gene is TRBJ2-3, the V gene TRBV9, with 9 bases identical to TRBD2. This CDR3 comprises 16 residues. CDR1 and CDR2 (germline): SGDLS, YYNGEE. Losses at the gene ends were 4 bases for V and 0 bases for J; bases not matched to a gene: 6. The CDR3 nucleotides are TGTGCCAGCAGCACCACCCTAGCGGGAAGCACAGATACGCAGTATTTT. Protein: CASSTTLAGSTDTQYF.

This clone occurred once. CDR3 sequence reads: CASSYSASSSYEQYF. DNA for the CDR3: TGTGCCAGCAGTTACTCTGCCTCGAGCTCCTACGAGCAGTACTTC. This chain connects TRBV6-5 to TRBJ2-7; unclear D gene. Trimming cost V 0 bases and J 0 bases, with 9 bases left between them. The CDR3 runs 15 residues. The germline gives CDR1 MNHEY, CDR2 SVGAGI.